These 5 T cell receptor beta chains were all obtained from the same sample, sequenced in a study of CD8 T cells in Susac syndrome. RNA totalling roughly 0.5 to 1 ug underwent reverse transcription with random hexamers. Each CDR3 protein gets one entry after TCRdb re-called the immunoSEQ multiplex PCR reads with MiXCR. Found here are just over 300,000 distinct CDR3 sequences, roughly nine tenths of them singletons; the top ten hold 0.065%. Source material: CD4+ T cells from PBMCs. The receptors here all came from a human donor with multiple sclerosis.

The count of this clonotype is one. CDR3 nucleotide sequence: TGTGCCAGCAGCGTCGGGACTCACACAGATACGCAGTATTTT. Translated, it gives CASSVGTHTDTQYF. The chain carries TRBV7-8 and TRBJ2-3, with D possibly being TRBD2 (6 bases). CDR3 length equals 14 residues. The ends were cut back, 5 bases at V and 2 bases at J, with 11 bases in the middle. In germline, CDR1 is SGHVS, CDR2 FQNEAQ.

This clonotype was counted a single time. The V call is TRBV19, the J call TRBJ2-1; TRBD2 matches at 13 bases. This CDR3 is built from 15 residues. Per germline, CDR1 LNHDA and CDR2 SQIVND (reference sequence). With 9 bases clipped from V and 7 bases from J, the junction kept 9 bases outside the gene matches. For the CDR3, the DNA is TGTGCCAGCCGCGAGGTGACTAGCGGGAGGAATGAGCAGTTCTTC. This gives the protein CASREVTSGRNEQFF.

The chain recombines TRBV11-2 with TRBJ1-5; 7 bases fit TRBD1. CDR3 length: 17 amino acids. Germline loops: CDR1 SGHAT, CDR2 FQNNGV. The V gene end was trimmed by 3 bases and the J gene end by 2 bases; junction bases not matched to a gene: 10. As DNA, the CDR3 is TGTGCCAGCAGCTTTCCTGTCCGACAGGGCGGCAATCAGCCCCAGCATTTT. Amino acid sequence: CASSFPVRQGGNQPQHF.

V is TRBV20-1 and J is TRBJ2-7, with 7 bases identical to TRBD1. CDR1 is DFQATT and CDR2 is SNEGSKA in the germline V gene (reference sequence). V was clipped by 5 bases and J by 0 bases; unmatched bases: 4. This CDR3 comprises 13 residues. The CDR3 sequence is CSAFRTGSYEQYF. In DNA, the CDR3 is TGCAGTGCTTTCAGGACAGGCTCCTACGAGCAGTACTTC.

The chain joins TRBV9 to TRBJ2-1; 10 bases match TRBD2. The CDR3 consists of 15 residues. With 0 bases clipped from V and 4 bases from J, the junction kept 1 base outside the gene matches. Germline loops: CDR1 SGDLS, CDR2 YYNGEE. CDR3: CASSVASGGYNEQFF. CDR3 nucleotides: TGTGCCAGCAGCGTAGCTAGCGGGGGTTACAATGAGCAGTTCTTC.